The 25 T cell receptor beta chains listed next were all sequenced from one sample in a study of tumor-infiltrating lymphocytes in primary liver carcinoma. TCR beta cDNA came from roughly 550 ng total RNA, primed with a constant-region primer. Generation of the TCR beta libraries relied on three nested multiplex PCR rounds using slightly modified ARM-PCR. Researchers ran the first two PCR rounds for roughly 11 cycles each with TRBV1-TRBV30 forward primers and a C-beta reverse primer. TCRdb reprocessed the multiplex PCR reads with MiXCR, giving one entry per CDR3 protein. The data hold 310,000 or so distinct CDR3 sequences, with roughly 61% observed a single time. RNA was extracted from whole blood without cell sorting, alongside germline DNA. What was sequenced was peripheral blood. The receptors stem from a man aged 40-55 years with primary liver carcinoma and hepatitis B virus infection.

A word on this clonotype: A much larger clone lies a single base off, so this may be a read error. The chain recombines TRBV10-2 with TRBJ2-7; possible D gene TRBD2, 5 bases. There are 13 residues in the CDR3. Germline V gene lookup returns CDR1 WSHSY and CDR2 SAAADI. Trimming took 10 bases from V and 0 from J, leaving 13 bases between them. In nucleotides, the CDR3 is TGCGCCACCGAAATGGACTTCTCCTACGAGCAGTACTTC. Protein: CATEMDFSYEQYF.

This clonotype has a single count. The CDR3 does not close with the conserved phenylalanine or tryptophan, likely indicating a read error. The chain recombines TRBV4-2 with TRBJ2-5; 9 bases are shared with TRBD2. Trimming cost V 2 bases and J 2 bases; bases outside gene matches: 6. The germline V gene has CDR1 LGHNA and CDR2 YNFKEQ. The CDR3 spans 16 residues. The CDR3 sequence: CASSQCRTSAQETQYC. CDR3 coding DNA: TGTGCCAGCAGCCAATGTCGGACTAGCGCTCAAGAGACCCAGTACTGC.

The chain joins TRBV6-6 to TRBJ2-3, with 13 positions matching TRBD2. The V gene end was trimmed by 8 bases and the J gene end by 5 bases; junction bases not matched to a gene: 10. Looked up from germline, CDR1 is MNHNY and CDR2 is SVGAGI (reference sequence). This CDR3 has 16 residues. DNA for the CDR3: TGTGCCAGCGGCAGGACTAGCGGGAGAGGCGGAGATACGCAGTATTTT. Its translation: CASGRTSGRGGDTQYF.

This clonotype was seen just once. Since a much larger clone is just one base distant, this may be a read error. The chain uses TRBV5-5 and TRBJ1-1, with D maybe TRBD1 (5 bases). The germline V gene encodes CDR1 SGHKS and CDR2 YYEKEE (reference sequence). The CDR3 contains 14 residues. The CDR3 nucleotides are TGTACCAGCGGGAACGGGGCTACCAACACTGAAGCTTTCTTT. It codes for CTSGNGATNTEAFF.

In this sample, this clonotype turned up many times. The chain combines TRBV6-5 with TRBJ2-1, with 7 nucleotides matching TRBD1. Germline lookup yields CDR1 MNHEY and CDR2 SVGAGI. V was clipped by 1 base and J by 10 bases; unmatched bases: 13. CDR3 length: 16 amino acids. CDR3 residues: CASSYFILGQPIEQFF. In DNA, the CDR3 is TGTGCCAGCAGTTACTTTATCCTGGGACAGCCCATCGAGCAGTTCTTC.

Notes on this clonotype: It may be a read error: a sequence one base away is much more abundant. The chain recombines TRBV6-5 with TRBJ1-2; TRBD1 might be the D (5 bases). This CDR3 contains 14 residues. Trimming removed 2 bases at V and 4 bases at J, with 11 bases between. Germline-derived CDR1 and CDR2 are MNHEY and SVGAGI. The CDR3 DNA is TGTGCCAGCAGTTACATAGACAGAGGCTATGGCTACACCTTC. Translated, it gives CASSYIDRGYGYTF.

Concerning this clonotype: This sequence may be a read error, since a much larger clone differs from it by one base. The V and J genes are TRBV12-5 and TRBJ2-1, with 10 bases matching TRBD2. CDR3 length: 17 residues. Germline assignment: CDR1 LGHNT and CDR2 FRNRAP. The junction had 9 bases not matched to a gene; V was cut back by 3 bases and J by 4 bases. Here the CDR3 reads CASGFLAWTSGYNEQFF. CDR3 in DNA: TGTGCTAGTGGTTTCCTAGCCTGGACTAGCGGTTACAATGAGCAGTTCTTC.

As concerns this clonotype: Possible read error: a much larger clone is one base away. The chain couples TRBV10-3 to TRBJ2-7; D gene uncertain. Germline CDR1 and CDR2: ENHRY and SYGVKD. Deletions cut 4 bases from V and 6 bases from J, with 22 bases between. The CDR3 is 16 residues long. CDR3 nucleotide sequence: TGTGCCATCAGTGGTGATAGCAGGATCGGGCTTGGCGAGCAGTACTTC. As protein: CAISGDSRIGLGEQYF.

Worth noting for this clonotype: Germline and junction disagree at one end, which may indicate a read error. The chain couples TRBV11-2 to TRBJ2-3; TRBD1 or TRBD2 may be the D gene (5 bases each). This CDR3 has 16 residues. Germline assignment: CDR1 SGHAT and CDR2 FQNNGV. Here the CDR3 reads CASSLGSGGITDMQYF. CDR3 coding DNA: TGTGCCAGCAGCCTCGGGTCTGGGGGAATCACAGATATGCAGTATTTT.

This clonotype was observed many times. The chain carries TRBV6-2 or TRBV6-3 and TRBJ2-5; 7 bases are a match to TRBD1. This CDR3 has 14 amino acids. J was trimmed by 5 bases and V by 5 bases; bases with no gene match: 8. CDR1 is MNHEY, CDR2 SVGEGT, per germline. In nucleotides, the CDR3 is TGTGCCAGCAGTAGAGGGACAGTCCTGGAGACCCAGTACTTC. As protein: CASSRGTVLETQYF.

Notes on this clonotype: The junction does not match germline at one end; this may be a read error. The chain couples TRBV11-2 to TRBJ2-7, with D possibly matching TRBD1 (5 bases). This CDR3 contains 15 residues. The germline gives CDR1 SGHAT, CDR2 FQNNGV. CDR3 region: CDSSLSTDISYEQYF. The CDR3 DNA is TGTGACAGCAGCTTATCCACGGACATCTCCTACGAGCAGTACTTC.

This clonotype was seen more than once but under ten times. The J gene is TRBJ2-3, the V gene TRBV18, with 7 bases lining up with TRBD1. Germline trimming cut 3 bases from V and 0 bases from J; bases unmatched to any gene: 3. The CDR3 has 15 residues. Germline lookup yields CDR1 KGHSH and CDR2 LQKENI. The CDR3 DNA follows: TGTGCCAGCTCACCCCCGGGACAGAGCACAGATACGCAGTATTTT. This encodes CASSPPGQSTDTQYF.

Points on this clonotype: Mismatch with germline at one junction end may stem from a read error. This chain uses TRBV6-5 with TRBJ2-7; 13 bases align to TRBD2. CDR1 is MNHEY and CDR2 is SVGAGI in the germline V gene. The CDR3 consists of 14 residues. The CDR3 DNA reads TGCACCAGCAGTGGACTAGCGGGAGTCTCCGAGCAGTACTTC. Encoded protein: CTSSGLAGVSEQYF.

V is TRBV28 and J is TRBJ2-5; 7 nucleotides line up with TRBD1. The CDR3 is 15 residues long. Germline CDR1 is MDHEN and CDR2 is SYDVKM. V trimming: 5 bases; J trimming: 14 bases; junction bases outside the gene matches: 20. The CDR3 bases are TGTGCCAGCAGTGGCAGGGGACAGCACTCCTACGAGCATTACTTC. Protein product: CASSGRGQHSYEHYF.

The count of this clonotype is one. A much larger clone differs by one base, so this may be a read error. J is TRBJ1-2 and V is TRBV6-1; TRBD1 matches at 9 bases. The CDR3 sequence is 16 residues long. Germline V gene sequence: CDR1 MNHNS, CDR2 SASEGT. CDR3 in amino acids: CANSAMAGTGSYGYTF. CDR3 in DNA: TGTGCCAACAGTGCGATGGCCGGGACAGGGAGCTATGGCTACACCTTC.

On this clonotype: A much more abundant neighbour one base away suggests this may be a read error. The chain links TRBV4-1 to TRBJ2-3; possible D gene TRBD2, 6 bases. The germline V gene encodes CDR1 MGHRA and CDR2 YSYEKL. This CDR3 is built from 18 residues. CDR3 protein: CASSQGFGSATSTDTQFF. In nucleotides, the CDR3 is TGCGCCAGCAGCCAAGGGTTCGGCAGTGCTACTAGCACAGATACGCAGTTTTTT.

The J gene is TRBJ2-2, the V gene TRBV11-2, with 7 bases fitting TRBD2. The CDR3 extends over 16 amino acids. Germline V gene data show CDR1 as SGHAT and CDR2 as FQNNGV. V trimming: 5 bases; J trimming: 4 bases; junction bases outside the gene matches: 10. CDR3 coding DNA: TGTGCCAGCAGCCTTCGGGGGGTGGACGGCACCGGGGAGCTGTTTTTT. Protein product: CASSLRGVDGTGELFF.

On this clonotype itself: Germline and junction disagree at one end, which may indicate a read error. V is TRBV11-1 and J is TRBJ2-3; D ambiguous. CDR3 size: 13 residues. Germline V CDR1 and CDR2: SGHAT, FQDESV (reference sequence). The CDR3 sequence is CAGSQSPTDTQYF. CDR3 nucleotide sequence: TGTGCCGGCAGCCAATCCCCCACAGATACGCAGTATTTC.

This clonotype was recorded only once. The junction departs from germline at one end; a sequencing error may be responsible. The V and J genes are TRBV11-2 and TRBJ2-3; possible D gene TRBD2, 6 bases. The CDR3 contains 13 residues. From germline, CDR1 is SGHAT and CDR2 FQNNGV. The CDR3 sequence: CASSRGTTDTRYF. CDR3 bases: TGTGCTAGCAGCCGGGGGACCACAGATACGCGGTATTTT.

The chain employs TRBV30 and TRBJ2-3; a weak D match, TRBD2 (6 bases). This CDR3 is built from 14 residues. Trimming cost V 2 bases and J 4 bases, with 13 bases left between them. Germline-derived CDR1 and CDR2 are GTSNPN and SVGIG (reference sequence). Written as DNA, the CDR3 is TGTGCCTGGAGTACTCAATCTAGCGCAGATACGCAGTATTTT. Translation gives CAWSTQSSADTQYF. The full variable domain, with the rest looked up from reference TRBV30 and TRBJ2-3, is SQTIHQWPATLVQPVGSPLSLECTVEGTSNPNLYWYRQAAGRGLQLLFYSVGIGQISSEVPQNLSASRPQDRQFILSSKKLLLSDSGFYLCAWSTQSSADTQYFGPGTRLTVL.

Note on this clonotype: A much bigger clone sits one base away, suggesting this may be a read error. V is TRBV4-1 and J is TRBJ2-2; TRBD2 might be the D (5 bases). Germline V gives CDR1 MGHRA, CDR2 YSYEKL. This CDR3 contains 12 residues. CDR3 sequence reads: CASSQRTGELSF. DNA for the CDR3: TGCGCCAGCAGCCAGAGAACCGGGGAGCTGTCTTTT.

The chain carries TRBV15 and TRBJ2-1; TRBD2 agrees at 9 bases. J was trimmed by 14 bases and V by 0 bases; bases with no gene match: 8. CDR1 and CDR2 from the germline V gene are LNHNV and YYDKDF (reference sequence). The CDR3 contains 14 residues. CDR3 sequence (DNA): TGTGCCACCAGCAGAGACCTAGCGGGGACAGAGGAGTTCTTC. It encodes CATSRDLAGTEEFF.

Remarks on this clonotype: A junction end diverges from the germline sequence, so it may reflect a read error. This chain uses TRBV6-6 with TRBJ1-5; perhaps TRBD1 as D (5 bases). The CDR3 is made up of 17 amino acids. Germline V gene data show CDR1 as MNHNY and CDR2 as SVGAGI (reference sequence). This CDR3 is CASSHSISGRGNQPQHF. CDR3 in DNA: TGTGCCAGCAGTCACTCGATATCGGGGAGGGGCAATCAGCCACAGCATTTT.

This chain links TRBV28 with TRBJ2-3, with TRBD2 matching 8 bases. Germline V gene lookup returns CDR1 MDHEN and CDR2 SYDVKM. The junction had 19 bases not matched to a gene; V was cut back by 7 bases and J by 4 bases. CDR3 size: 18 residues. CDR3 DNA: TGTGCCAGCAATCCGGACGTGGCGGGAGGAGGGTTGTCAGATACGCAGTATTTT. Amino acids: CASNPDVAGGGLSDTQYF.

This clonotype showed up many times. The chain employs TRBV29-1 and TRBJ2-3; D remains unclear. The CDR3 consists of 17 residues. V shed 2 bases and J shed 0 bases, with 18 bases lying between them. Germline CDR1 SQVTM, CDR2 ANQGSEA. The CDR3 region has the DNA TGCAGCGTTGAATTAGTCTTGCCTGATGCTAGCACAGATACGCAGTATTTT. Residues: CSVELVLPDASTDTQYF.